This T cell receptor (beta chain) derives from a study of human T cells and chemical hapten exposure. Findings and limits, study-wide: PT1 expanded TCR numbers rose with patch test score. TCRs at high frequency, those above 1 in 1000, did not change with DPC sensitization.

This clonotype came up many times. What it recognizes is unknown. One entry per CDR3 protein results from TCRdb running MiXCR on the RACE reads. Of some 350,000 distinct CDR3 sequences listed, under 9% were seen once; the top ten hold about 8%. Time point noted: patch test 1, 2 weeks after DPC sensitization. Treatment of the sample: therapeutic diphenylcyclopropenone sensitization with weekly scalp DPC. Sequenced here: whole blood, sampled in connection with sensitization to the hapten diphenylcyclopropenone (DPC). The TCR sequence derives from a young woman with alopecia areata. Some clones in this sample may be carry-over from other donors' samples.

The CDR3 is CAIPLYQETQYF. The DNA for the CDR3 is TGTGCCATCCCGCTGTACCAAGAGACCCAGTACTTC. The chain has TRBV10-3 and TRBJ2-5; unclear D gene. Trimming took 8 bases from V and 0 from J, leaving 7 bases between them. The CDR3 has 12 residues. Germline values: CDR1 ENHRY, CDR2 SYGVKD.